A selection of T cell receptor beta chains follows, all from one sample in a study of control samples from healthy donors and cancer patients. Profiled with immunoSEQ multiplex PCR; TCRdb holds only in-frame clones, not every one. The sample shows around 190,000 clones, approximately 94% of them seen only once. Sequenced material: blood. These receptors all stem from a man younger than 45 in good health. Both conserved end residues are part of each CDR3. The D gene is left open where the match is weak. A clone size is listed for some rows: how often the clone was seen (once, few, many), or a class if it is expanded.

>NA|NA|TRBJ2-3|TRBV4-3
TGCGCCAGCAGCCAAGATCCCTTAGTGGGCGGCACAGATACGCAGTATTTT
CASSQDPLVGGTDTQYF
>once|TRBD1|TRBJ1-1|TRBV7-8
TGTGCCAGCGCCCGGGACAGGGGTACTGAAGCTTTCTTT
CASARDRGTEAFF
>NA|NA|TRBJ1-5|TRBV6-6
TGTGCCAGCAGTTACTCGAGGGTAGAAAATCAGCCCCAGCATTTT
CASSYSRVENQPQHF
>NA|NA|TRBJ1-3|TRBV7-6
TGTGCCAGCAGCTTAGTGGAGAACACCATATATTTT
CASSLVENTIYF
>NA|TRBD1|TRBJ2-3|TRBV5-1
TGCGCCAGCAGCCGGGACAGGAGCACAGATACGCAGTATTTT
CASSRDRSTDTQYF
>NA|TRBD2|TRBJ2-7|TRBV6-2/TRBV6-3
TGTGCCAGCAGTGGAATCGGGGGGACTCGCGAGCAGTACTTC
CASSGIGGTREQYF
>NA|TRBD1|TRBJ1-6|TRBV19
TGTGCCAGCACTACAGGGGGGGGTTCACCCCTCCACTTT
CASTTGGGSPLHF
>NA|NA|TRBJ2-5|TRBV2
TGTGCCAGCAGGGCCCGGTTACAAGAGACCCAGTACTTC
CASRARLQETQYF
>NA|NA|TRBJ2-5|TRBV7-9
TGTGCCAGCAGCTTCGGGACGGCCCAGTACTTC
CASSFGTAQYF
>NA|NA|TRBJ1-3|TRBV6-5
TGTGCCAGCAGCCCAGGGAACTCTGGAAACACCATATATTTT
CASSPGNSGNTIYF
>NA|NA|TRBJ1-2|TRBV7-5
TGTGTCAGAAGCTTAGCGATCCTAGTCGGCTACACCTTC
CVRSLAILVGYTF
>once|NA|TRBJ1-5|TRBV4-1
TGCGCCAGCAGCCAACGTGGGGATCAGCCCCAGCATTTT
CASSQRGDQPQHF
>once|TRBD2|TRBJ2-2|TRBV7-3
TGTGCCAGCAGCTTAAGGCGCGGGAGCACCGCGAACACCGGGGAGCTGTTTTTT
CASSLRRGSTANTGELFF
>few|NA|TRBJ1-6|TRBV6-5
TGTGCCAGCAGTTACTCAATGGACTATAATTCACCCCTCCACTTT
CASSYSMDYNSPLHF
>NA|NA|TRBJ1-2|TRBV12-3/TRBV12-4
TGTGCCAGCGCCAAGGGCAGCTATGGCTACACCTTC
CASAKGSYGYTF
>once|NA|TRBJ2-5|TRBV5-6
TGTGCCAGCAGCTTGGTCAGGGGATCTGAGACCCAGTACTTC
CASSLVRGSETQYF
>few|TRBD2|TRBJ2-2|TRBV9
TGTGCCAGCACTGGCTTAGCGGGAGGAAAACCGTCCGGGGAGCTGTTTTTT
CASTGLAGGKPSGELFF
>NA|NA|TRBJ1-2|TRBV7-2
TGTGCCAGCAGCAAAATTCGTTCGAGCGGCTACACCTTC
CASSKIRSSGYTF
>NA|NA|TRBJ1-1|TRBV5-1
TGCGCCAGCAGCTTGGCTTGGGACGGGAACACTGAAGCTTTCTTT
CASSLAWDGNTEAFF
>NA|TRBD1|TRBJ1-3|TRBV19
TGTGCCAGTAGTCAGGGGGTCGGAAACACCATATATTTT
CASSQGVGNTIYF
>NA|NA|TRBJ2-5|TRBV4-3
TGCGCCAGCAGCCAATTGTTGGGCGGGGAGACCCAGTACTTC
CASSQLLGGETQYF
>NA|TRBD2|TRBJ2-1|TRBV3-1/TRBV3-2
TGTGCCAGCAGCCAAACTAGCGGGGGGAATGAGCAGTTCTTC
CASSQTSGGNEQFF
>NA|NA|TRBJ2-2|TRBV7-7
TGTGCCAGCAGCCCCCAGAAGAACACCGGGGAGCTGTTTTTT
CASSPQKNTGELFF
>NA|NA|TRBJ1-1|TRBV28
TGTGCCAGCAGTTTAAGGGGGTCCCTTGGCACTGAAGCTTTCTTT
CASSLRGSLGTEAFF
>NA|NA|TRBJ1-1|TRBV9
TGTGCCAGCAGCGTAGACATCTGGACAGAGGCTTTCTTT
CASSVDIWTEAFF
>NA|NA|TRBJ1-2|TRBV6-1
TGTGCCAGCAGTGAACCCAGGAGGAATGGCTACACCTTC
CASSEPRRNGYTF
>NA|TRBD1|TRBJ2-1|TRBV24-1
TGTGCCACCAGTGACCCCAAGGACAGGGGTGGACACAATGAGCAGTTCTTC
CATSDPKDRGGHNEQFF
>NA|NA|TRBJ2-1|TRBV11-3
TGTGCCAGCAGCCAGCGGACTAAGAGCTCCTACAATGAGCAGTTCTTC
CASSQRTKSSYNEQFF
>NA|TRBD1|TRBJ2-3|TRBV12-5
TGTGCTAGTGGTTTAAGTCTCAGGGGGCGGAATACGCAGTATTTT
CASGLSLRGRNTQYF
>NA|NA|TRBJ1-5|TRBV19
TGTGCCAGTAGTATAGGGCTTCTTGGGTATAGCAATCAGCCCCAGCATTTT
CASSIGLLGYSNQPQHF
>NA|NA|TRBJ1-4|TRBV3-1/TRBV3-2
TGTGCCAGCAGCCAAGATTGGAGGAGGGGGAATGAAAAACTGTTTTTT
CASSQDWRRGNEKLFF
>few|TRBD2|TRBJ2-4|TRBV11-2
TGTGCCAGCAGCGGGTGGACTAGTGAAAACATTCAGTACTTC
CASSGWTSENIQYF
>NA|NA|TRBJ2-1|TRBV5-5
TGTGCCAGCAGCCACGCGAACGATGAGCAGTTCTTC
CASSHANDEQFF
>NA|NA|TRBJ1-2|TRBV29-1
TGCAGCGTTGAAGTAGCTTATGGCTACACCTTC
CSVEVAYGYTF
>NA|NA|TRBJ2-7|TRBV5-8
TGTGCCAGCAGCTTGGATTACGGGGTAGCCCCCTACGAGCAGTACTTC
CASSLDYGVAPYEQYF
>NA|NA|TRBJ2-7|TRBV28
TGTGCCAGCAGTCCACAGGGGAGGGGTTTTGTGCCCTACGAGCAGTACTTC
CASSPQGRGFVPYEQYF
>once|NA|TRBJ1-4|TRBV5-1
TGCGCCAGCAGCTTGCTGACGTTGGCAACTAATGAAAAACTGTTTTTT
CASSLLTLATNEKLFF